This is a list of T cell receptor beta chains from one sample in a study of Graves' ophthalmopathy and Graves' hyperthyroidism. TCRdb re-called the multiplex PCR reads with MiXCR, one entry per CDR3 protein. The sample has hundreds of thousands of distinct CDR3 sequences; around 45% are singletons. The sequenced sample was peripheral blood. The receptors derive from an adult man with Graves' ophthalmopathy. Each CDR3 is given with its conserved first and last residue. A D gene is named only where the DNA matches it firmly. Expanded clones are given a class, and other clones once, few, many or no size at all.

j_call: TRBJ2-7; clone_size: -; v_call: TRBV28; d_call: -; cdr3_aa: CASSQWGYEQYF; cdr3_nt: TGTGCCAGCAGCCAATGGGGTTACGAGCAGTACTTC
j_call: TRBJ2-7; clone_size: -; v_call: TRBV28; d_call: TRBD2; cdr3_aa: CASSLAGGGGQDQYF; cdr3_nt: TGTGCCAGCAGTTTAGCGGGAGGGGGCGGACAGGACCAGTACTTC
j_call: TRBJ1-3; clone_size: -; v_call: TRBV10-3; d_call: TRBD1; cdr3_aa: CAIRESRDRGNTIYF; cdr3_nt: TGTGCCATCAGGGAATCCCGGGACAGGGGAAACACCATATATTTT
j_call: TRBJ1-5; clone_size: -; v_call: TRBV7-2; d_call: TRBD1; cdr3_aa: CASSLEGDRGGQPQHF; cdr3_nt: TGTGCCAGCAGCTTAGAGGGAGACAGGGGCGGGCAGCCCCAGCATTTT
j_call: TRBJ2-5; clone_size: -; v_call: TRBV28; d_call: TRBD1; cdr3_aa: CASSLGQVGETQYF; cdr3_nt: TGTGCCAGCAGTTTAGGACAGGTGGGGGAGACCCAGTACTTC
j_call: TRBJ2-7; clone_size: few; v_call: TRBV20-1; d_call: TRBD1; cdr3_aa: CSARGQGALYEQYF; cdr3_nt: TGCAGTGCTAGAGGACAGGGGGCGCTTTACGAGCAGTACTTC
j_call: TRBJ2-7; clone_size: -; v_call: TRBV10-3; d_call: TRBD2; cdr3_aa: CASTAFGTSGYEQYF; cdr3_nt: TGTGCCAGCACTGCCTTTGGGACTAGCGGGTACGAGCAGTACTTC
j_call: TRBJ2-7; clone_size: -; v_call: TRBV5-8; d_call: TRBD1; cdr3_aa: CASSVGGQGVYEQYF; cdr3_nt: TGTGCCAGCAGCGTAGGGGGACAGGGGGTGTACGAGCAGTACTTC
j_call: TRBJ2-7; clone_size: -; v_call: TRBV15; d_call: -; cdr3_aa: CATSRMGESSYEQYF; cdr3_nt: TGTGCCACCAGCAGGATGGGGGAGAGCTCCTACGAGCAGTACTTC
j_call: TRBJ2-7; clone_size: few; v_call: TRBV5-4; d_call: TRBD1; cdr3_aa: CASSLEGQGREQYF; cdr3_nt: TGTGCCAGCAGCTTGGAGGGACAGGGGCGCGAGCAGTACTTC
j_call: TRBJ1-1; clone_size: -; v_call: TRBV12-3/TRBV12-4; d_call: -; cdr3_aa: CASTGGDLNTEAFF; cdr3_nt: TGTGCCAGCACCGGGGGGGACTTGAACACTGAAGCTTTCTTT
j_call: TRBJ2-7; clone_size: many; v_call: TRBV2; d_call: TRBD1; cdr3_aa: CASSAWAGGHEQYF; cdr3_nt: TGTGCCAGCAGTGCTTGGGCAGGGGGCCACGAGCAGTACTTC
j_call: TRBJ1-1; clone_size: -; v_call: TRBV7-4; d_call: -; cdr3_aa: CASSSRGRGYTEAFF; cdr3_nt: TGTGCCAGCAGCTCCCGCGGGCGGGGGTACACTGAAGCTTTCTTT
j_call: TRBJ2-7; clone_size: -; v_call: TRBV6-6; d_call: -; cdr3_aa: CASSVSGFSEQYF; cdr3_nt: TGTGCCAGCAGTGTTTCAGGTTTCTCCGAGCAGTACTTC